These 6 T cell receptor beta chains were sequenced from one sample in a study of beta chain features in type 1 diabetes. Every isolated RNA sample was fully reverse transcribed, so sequencing captured expressed TCRB transcripts. TCRdb's table, derived via immunoSEQ multiplex PCR, lists solely in-frame clones and lacks some. The sample holds some 400,000 clones, less than 15% seen once. The sequenced sample was naive CD4+ T cells from blood. The receptors derive from a woman aged 18-30 years in good health.

The CDR3 DNA is TGTGCCAGCAGTTACTTACTCGGCGGGAGACGCTACGAGCAGTACTTC. Residues: CASSYLLGGRRYEQYF. This rearrangement joins TRBV6-6 to TRBJ2-7; the match to TRBD2 covers 7 bases. The CDR3 contains 16 residues. The germline gives CDR1 MNHNY, CDR2 SVGAGI (reference sequence). Trimming at V came to 1 base and at J to 3 bases, leaving 9 bases not matched to a gene.

This clone was counted only a few times. V is TRBV15 and J is TRBJ1-4, with TRBD1 matching over 8 bases. Trimming at V came to 3 bases and at J to 7 bases, leaving 1 base not matched to a gene. CDR1 and CDR2 (germline): LNHNV, YYDKDF (reference sequence). This CDR3 contains 13 residues. CDR3 sequence reads: CATSRDRAEKLFF. CDR3 nucleotide sequence: TGTGCCACCAGCAGGGACAGGGCTGAAAAACTGTTTTTT.

The chain couples TRBV19 to TRBJ1-2; the D gene is possibly TRBD1 (5 bases). The V end was cut by 10 bases, the J end by 4 bases, with 19 bases between. The CDR3 runs to 14 residues. Germline V gives CDR1 LNHDA, CDR2 SQIVND (reference sequence). The CDR3 loop is CATGPGDGFYGYTF. CDR3 bases: TGTGCCACCGGGCCGGGGGACGGATTCTATGGCTACACCTTC.

The V gene is TRBV4-3, the J gene TRBJ1-5; perhaps TRBD1 as D (6 bases). CDR1 LGHNA and CDR2 YSLEER come from the germline V gene. V lost 4 bases to trimming and J lost 4 bases, with 14 bases between them. This CDR3 has 15 amino acids. CDR3 DNA: TGCGCCAGCAGCCCGGCGACAAGGGGGAATCAGCCCCAGCATTTT. Amino acids: CASSPATRGNQPQHF.

This clone was counted only a few times. The CDR3, as DNA: TGTGCCAGCAGCCAAGATTGGACTAGCGGGAGATGGTCCTACAATGAGCAGTTCTTC. It translates to CASSQDWTSGRWSYNEQFF. This rearrangement joins TRBV14 to TRBJ2-1, with 13 bases lining up with TRBD2. The CDR3 contains 19 residues. With 0 bases clipped from V and 1 base from J, the junction kept 6 bases outside the gene matches. In germline, CDR1 is SGHDN, CDR2 FVKESK. Supplemented by reference TRBV14 and TRBJ2-1, the full variable domain reads EAGVTQFPSHSVIEKGQTVTLRCDPISGHDNLYWYRRVMGKEIKFLLHFVKESKQDESGMPNNRFLAERTGGTYSTLKVQPAELEDSGVYFCASSQDWTSGRWSYNEQFFGPGTRLTVL.

J is TRBJ2-3 and V is TRBV11-2; D gene uncertain. V lost 5 bases to trimming and J lost 3 bases, with 6 bases between them. The CDR3 is 12 amino acids. Germline CDR1 and CDR2: SGHAT and FQNNGV. CDR3 sequence (DNA): TGTGCCAGCAGCCATCGGACAGATACGCAGTATTTT. It yields the protein CASSHRTDTQYF.